The present entry profiles one T cell receptor (beta chain) with its context. The antigen is not known. V was cut by 5 bases and J by 1 base, with 11 bases left in between. The V gene's germline CDR1 is MNHEY and CDR2 SMNVEV (reference sequence). This CDR3 contains 14 residues. In every patient, relapse followed autologous stem cell transplantation, while exposure to brentuximab vedotin differed. This record belongs to a study of PD-1 blockade in classical Hodgkin lymphoma. Overall study findings and caveats: Reported baseline diversity: healthy donors highest, relapsed/refractory patients lowest. Unlike CD8+ TCR diversity, which did not rise significantly by C4D1, CD4+ TCR diversity did. What drove the repertoire differences, possibly disease activity or prior therapy, has not been defined. Partial responders and progressors had significantly lower baseline TCR diversity.

The assay was immunoSEQ multiplex PCR, and TCRdb's table has in-frame clones only and misses some. The data show some 31,000 clones, 60% to 85% seen once. The TCR comes from a human donor with classical Hodgkin lymphoma. The chain employs TRBV27 and TRBJ1-1; D ambiguous. The sequencing here drew on peripheral blood mononuclear cells (PBMCs), taken before the second cycle of nivolumab. CDR3 nucleotides: TGTGCCAGCAGTCCCCCAGGTGAGAACACTGAAGCTTTCTTT. Its translation: CASSPPGENTEAFF.